This record looks at one TCR beta chain sequence and its context. What it recognizes is unknown. A second PCR of about 6 to 12 cycles used a sample-barcoded 5' primer and a J-beta primer mix. Each sample provided no less than 3 million CDR3-containing paired-end reads. TCRdb used MiXCR to reprocess the 5' RACE reads, holding one entry per CDR3 protein. The profile covers 1.5 million to 1.9 million distinct CDR3 sequences, with less than 45% appearing a single time and under 5% taken by the ten largest. The data derive from a study of blood T cells in healthy people across ages. Study results and caveats: Age showed a roughly linear inverse relationship with TCR beta diversity per million T cells.

CDR1 and CDR2 from the germline V gene are ENHRY and SYGVKD. The CDR3 is 17 amino acids. V was trimmed by 0 bases and J by 0 bases, leaving 12 bases between them. Sequencing input: blood. The rearrangement joins TRBV10-3 to TRBJ2-1; D is perhaps TRBD2 (6 bases). The receptor was isolated from a woman in her late teens or twenties in good health. In nucleotides, the CDR3 is TGTGCCATCAGTGAGTCGAGTGCGGGACTCTCCTACAATGAGCAGTTCTTC. This sequence encodes CAISESSAGLSYNEQFF.